The 24 T cell receptor beta chains below all came from one sample that was sequenced in a study of blood T cell repertoires in COVID-19 (dated by TCRdb to about 2020). The library was obtained by the immunoSEQ multiplex PCR assay. TCRdb obtained this table from immuneACCESS and retained in-frame rearrangements with V and J assigned. These tables miss some clones; where compared with another copy, unresolved V genes account for less than half of the shortfall, and the remainder is unexplained. The sample table lists about 270,000 clones, 80% to 90% of them with a count of one. The ten biggest clones cover about 4% of the sample. Material for sequencing was PBMCs or T cells enriched from blood (not recorded which). The source is a woman in her 30s with acute COVID-19.

This clone was picked up a small number of times. J is TRBJ2-1 and V is TRBV5-6; 7 nucleotides line up with TRBD1. J gave up 2 bases and V 0 bases, and 2 bases lay outside the gene matches. Germline-derived CDR1 and CDR2 are SGHDT and YYEEEE. CDR3 length: 15 residues. The CDR3 DNA reads as TGTGCCAGCAGCTTGGTGACAGGGCCCTACAATGAGCAGTTCTTC. Protein: CASSLVTGPYNEQFF.

The chain recombines TRBV7-9 with TRBJ2-1, with TRBD1 identical over 8 bases. The CDR3 has 17 residues. V lost 5 bases and J lost 8; bases outside the gene matches: 17. Germline V CDR1 and CDR2: SEHNR, FQNEAQ (reference sequence). DNA of the CDR3: TGTGCCAGCAGCCCTCCCCCAGGACAGGGAAAAGGCGATGAGCAGTTCTTC. Residues: CASSPPPGQGKGDEQFF.

The chain combines TRBV29-1 with TRBJ2-7, with a weak D call TRBD1 (7 bases). The ends were cut back, 6 bases at V and 1 base at J, with 13 bases in the middle. The germline CDR1 and CDR2 sequences are SQVTM and ANQGSEA. CDR3 size: 13 residues. The CDR3 reads CSVGGTASYEQYF. The CDR3 nucleotides are TGCAGCGTCGGAGGGACAGCTTCCTACGAGCAGTACTTC.

The chain links TRBV7-3 to TRBJ2-1, with D possibly matching TRBD2 (5 bases). Germline values: CDR1 SGHTA, CDR2 FQGTGA. V was pared by 8 bases and J by 0 bases, with 17 bases between. This CDR3 contains 16 residues. CDR3 DNA sequence: TGTGCCAGCCCAGCGGCAAGCTGGAGCTCCTACAATGAGCAGTTCTTC. Its translation: CASPAASWSSYNEQFF.

In DNA form, the CDR3 reads TGTGCCAGCACCCCCCAGGGAACCGGGGAGCTGTTTTTT. This encodes CASTPQGTGELFF. J is TRBJ2-2 and V is TRBV5-4, with a tentative D call TRBD1 (5 bases). V was shortened by 6 bases and J by 5 bases, with 11 bases between the two germline ends. Germline-derived CDR1 and CDR2 are SGHNT and YYREEE (reference sequence). The CDR3 length is 13 residues.

The V call is TRBV2, the J call TRBJ2-1, with D unresolved. The CDR3 covers 14 residues. V gave up 3 bases and J gave up 0 bases, with 6 bases separating them. Germline V lookup: CDR1 SNHLY, CDR2 FYNNEI. The CDR3 region has the DNA TGTGCCAGCAGTGAGGTGAGCTCCTACAATGAGCAGTTCTTC. Translating it yields CASSEVSSYNEQFF.

This chain's CDR3 is CASSLDRGRSPLHF. As DNA, the CDR3 is TGCGCCAGCAGCCTGGACAGGGGGAGGTCACCCCTCCACTTT. This rearrangement joins TRBV5-1 to TRBJ1-6, with 10 bases lining up with TRBD1. There are 14 residues in the CDR3. The junction had 5 bases not matched to a gene; V was cut back by 4 bases and J by 10 bases. Germline V gene data show CDR1 as SGHRS and CDR2 as YFSETQ.

The chain joins TRBV5-1 to TRBJ1-1, with D tentatively TRBD1 (5 bases). Germline CDR1 and CDR2: SGHRS and YFSETQ. The CDR3 totals 13 residues. The germline V and J ends were trimmed by 1 base and 11 bases, with 15 bases remaining between them. This CDR3 reads CASSLTQGIEAFF. The CDR3 coding sequence is TGCGCCAGCAGCTTGACTCAGGGTATCGAGGCTTTCTTT.

The chain uses TRBV6-2 or TRBV6-3 and TRBJ1-5; TRBD1 might be the D (5 bases). V was trimmed by 4 bases and J by 11 bases, leaving 21 bases between them. The CDR3 contains 15 residues. CDR1 and CDR2 from the germline V gene are MNHEY and SVGEGT. The CDR3 DNA reads TGTGCCAGCAGTTTCTCCGGGGGGGGAATCAAGTCCCAGCATTTT. Protein sequence: CASSFSGGGIKSQHF.

In its sample, this clone was seen many times. The chain has TRBV27 and TRBJ1-6; no clear D. The V gene lost 2 bases and the J gene lost 7 bases, with 12 bases spanning the gap. The germline CDR1 and CDR2 sequences are MNHEY and SMNVEV (reference sequence). The CDR3 runs to 15 residues. In nucleotides, the CDR3 is TGTGCCAGCAGTTTAGTATGGCAATACAATTCACCCCTCCACTTT. It translates to CASSLVWQYNSPLHF.

The CDR3 coding sequence is TGTGCCAGTAGTTCAGATCGTAGCGGGAGGGGGCGAGAGACCCAGTACTTC. This gives the protein CASSSDRSGRGRETQYF. This chain uses TRBV19 with TRBJ2-5, with TRBD2 matching 11 bases. This CDR3 region has 17 residues. V lost 5 bases and J lost 4; bases outside the gene matches: 12. The germline CDR1 and CDR2 sequences are LNHDA and SQIVND (reference sequence).

This chain connects TRBV5-4 to TRBJ2-2, with D tentatively TRBD1 (6 bases). V dropped 0 bases and J dropped 1 base, with 7 bases sitting between them. CDR3 length: 15 amino acids. The germline gives CDR1 SGHNT, CDR2 YYREEE (reference sequence). CDR3 coding DNA: TGTGCCAGCAGCTTGGGACAGGTGAACACCGGGGAGCTGTTTTTT. Amino acids: CASSLGQVNTGELFF.

The gene calls are TRBV5-1 and TRBJ2-1; 9 bases line up with TRBD2. CDR3 length: 17 residues. The germline V gene encodes CDR1 SGHRS and CDR2 YFSETQ. J was trimmed by 0 bases and V by 0 bases; bases with no gene match: 4. The CDR3: CASSLGAGGFSYNEQFF. CDR3 DNA sequence: TGCGCCAGCAGCTTGGGAGCGGGAGGTTTCTCCTACAATGAGCAGTTCTTC.

The chain carries TRBV2 and TRBJ2-2; 10 positions match TRBD2. V lost 10 bases and J lost 0; bases outside the gene matches: 11. CDR3 length equals 17 residues. Germline CDR1 reads SNHLY; CDR2 reads FYNNEI. The CDR3 sequence: CAIALAGDFANTGELFF. The CDR3 DNA sequence: TGTGCCATAGCCCTAGCGGGAGACTTCGCGAACACCGGGGAGCTGTTTTTT. Together with reference TRBV2 and TRBJ2-2, the CDR3 gives the full variable domain: EPEVTQTPSHQVTQMGQEVILRCVPISNHLYFYWYRQILGQKVEFLVSFYNNEISEKSEIFDDQFSVERPDGSNFTLKIRSTKLEDSAMYFCAIALAGDFANTGELFFGEGSRLTVL.

The chain couples TRBV4-2 to TRBJ2-5; TRBD2 agrees at 8 bases. The junction had 10 bases not matched to a gene; V was cut back by 0 bases and J by 4 bases. Germline CDR1 LGHNA, CDR2 YNFKEQ. The CDR3 runs 17 residues. The CDR3 sequence: CASSQDGPTGGGETQYF. CDR3 DNA: TGTGCCAGCAGCCAAGATGGTCCCACGGGAGGGGGAGAGACCCAGTACTTC.

This chain connects TRBV7-2 to TRBJ2-5; D unclear. The germline V gene has CDR1 SGHTA and CDR2 FQGNSA. V was pared by 5 bases and J by 5 bases, with 9 bases between. The CDR3 spans 12 residues. This CDR3 is CASSQSLETQYF. Here the CDR3 DNA reads TGTGCCAGCAGCCAAAGCCTTGAGACCCAGTACTTC.

The chain joins TRBV4-1 to TRBJ2-1; tentatively, D is TRBD1 (5 bases). CDR3 length: 15 amino acids. Germline V CDR1 and CDR2: MGHRA, YSYEKL. V was trimmed by 1 base and J by 1 base, leaving 8 bases between them. CDR3 in amino acids: CASSQVPGSYNEQFF. CDR3 DNA sequence: TGCGCCAGCAGCCAAGTTCCAGGGTCCTACAATGAGCAGTTCTTC.

J is TRBJ2-5 and V is TRBV5-1; tentatively, D is TRBD1 (5 bases). V lost 4 bases and J lost 4, with 23 bases in between. Germline-derived CDR1 and CDR2 are SGHRS and YFSETQ. CDR3 length equals 17 residues. The CDR3 loop reads CASSPSPVGAGPETQYF. The CDR3 DNA sequence: TGCGCCAGCAGCCCCTCCCCAGTTGGGGCAGGCCCAGAGACCCAGTACTTC.

The rearrangement joins TRBV5-4 to TRBJ2-3; D not certain. CDR1 and CDR2 (germline): SGHNT, YYREEE (reference sequence). V was pared by 3 bases and J by 2 bases, with 16 bases between. This CDR3 region has 16 residues. CDR3 in DNA: TGTGCCAGCAGCTACAGAGCAGATTCGATCACAGATACGCAGTATTTT. Its translation is CASSYRADSITDTQYF.

This chain joins TRBV3-1 (or the pseudogene TRBV3-2) and TRBJ2-2; 9 bases map to TRBD1. This CDR3 has 17 amino acids. The trim removed 4 bases at V and 6 bases at J, leaving 12 bases unmatched. Germline V lookup: CDR1 LGHDT, CDR2 YNNKEL (reference sequence). CDR3 amino acids: CASSPVPGQGTSGELFF. The CDR3 DNA reads as TGTGCCAGCAGCCCTGTCCCGGGACAGGGTACCTCCGGGGAGCTGTTTTTT.

The rearrangement uses TRBV19 and TRBJ2-7, with 8 bases aligning to TRBD1. CDR1 LNHDA and CDR2 SQIVND come from the germline V gene (reference sequence). CDR3 length: 15 amino acids. V was pared by 6 bases and J by 0 bases, with 7 bases of the junction left unmatched. The CDR3: CASRQRQGPSYEQYF. The CDR3 bases are TGTGCCAGTAGGCAACGACAGGGGCCCTCCTACGAGCAGTACTTC.

This chain connects TRBV5-1 to TRBJ2-1; tentative D call: TRBD1 (6 bases). Germline loops: CDR1 SGHRS, CDR2 YFSETQ. This CDR3 contains 13 residues. Trimming left V 4 bases short and J 8 bases short, with 13 bases between. CDR3 nucleotides: TGCGCCAGCAGCCCAATACAGGGAGATGAGCAGTTCTTC. Translated, it gives CASSPIQGDEQFF.

This chain links TRBV29-1 with TRBJ1-1; unclear D gene. V shed 4 bases and J shed 2 bases, with 8 bases lying between them. This CDR3 is 12 amino acids long. Germline lookup yields CDR1 SQVTM and CDR2 ANQGSEA. CDR3 protein: CSVGFLNTEAFF. In DNA form, the CDR3 reads TGCAGCGTTGGGTTCCTAAACACTGAAGCTTTCTTT.

The chain couples TRBV7-3 to TRBJ1-2; possibly TRBD1 for D (6 bases). CDR3 length: 15 residues. V was clipped by 2 bases and J by 7 bases, with 17 bases between them. The germline CDR1 and CDR2 sequences are SGHTA and FQGTGA. This CDR3 reads CASSLLGVGASGYTF. CDR3 sequence (DNA): TGTGCCAGCAGCTTATTGGGCGTGGGGGCCAGTGGCTACACCTTC. Using reference TRBV7-3 and TRBJ1-2 for the parts outside the CDR3, the full variable domain is GAGVSQTPSNKVTEKGKYVELRCDPISGHTALYWYRQSLGQGPEFLIYFQGTGAADDSGLPNDRFFAVRPEGSVSTLKIQRTERGDSAVYLCASSLLGVGASGYTFGSGTRLTVV.